The rows below give T cell receptor beta chains drawn from one sample of a study of beta chain features in type 1 diabetes. Some clones are missing from TCRdb's copy, which holds only in-frame ones; the method was immunoSEQ multiplex PCR. The table has about 340,000 clones, 13% seen once. The sequencing sample was made of naive CD4+ T cells from blood. The source of these receptors is a woman aged 18-29 years with type 1 diabetes. CDR3s include the opening cysteine and the closing phenylalanine or tryptophan. The D gene is left open where the match is weak. Some rows have no size entry. The others give once, few or many, or a class for an expanded clone.

J,size,D,V,DNA,CDR3
TRBJ2-6,few,.,TRBV25-1,TGTGCCAGCGAGATACCTGGGGCCAACGTCCTGACTTTC,CASEIPGANVLTF
TRBJ2-2,.,.,TRBV2,TGTGCCAGCAGGGCGCAGGGGGGAGGAGAGCTGTTTTTT,CASRAQGGGELFF
TRBJ2-7,.,.,TRBV25-1,TGTGCCAGCAGTCCCGGGACACATTACGAGCAGTACTTC,CASSPGTHYEQYF
TRBJ1-4,.,TRBD1,TRBV25-1,TGTGCCAGCAGTGTCCGGGACAGGGAGCGGCAAAAACTGTTTTTT,CASSVRDRERQKLFF
TRBJ2-6,.,TRBD1,TRBV5-5,TGTGCCAGCAGTTTGCAGGGGGCTGGGGCCAACGTCCTGACTTTC,CASSLQGAGANVLTF
TRBJ2-5,.,TRBD2,TRBV7-9,TGTGCCAGCAGCCTCGGGACTAGCGGGAAAAGACATCAAGAGACCCAGTACTTC,CASSLGTSGKRHQETQYF
TRBJ2-5,.,.,TRBV10-3,TGTGCCATCAGCCCGACTGGCCAAGAGACCCAGTACTTC,CAISPTGQETQYF
TRBJ2-2,.,.,TRBV7-6,TGTGCCAGCAGCTTTAGGCTAGCCCCGAACACCGGGGAGCTGTTTTTT,CASSFRLAPNTGELFF
TRBJ1-2,.,.,TRBV7-9,TGTGCCAGCAGCCCGGGTCATGGCTACACCTTC,CASSPGHGYTF
TRBJ1-1,.,.,TRBV18,TGTGCCAGCTCACCTACGGGACAAAATGTCATGAACACTGAAGCTTTCTTT,CASSPTGQNVMNTEAFF
TRBJ1-5,.,.,TRBV16,TGTGCCAGCAGCGCTGACAGGAGCAATCAGCCCCAGCATTTT,CASSADRSNQPQHF
TRBJ1-5,.,TRBD1,TRBV30,TGTGCCTGGAGTGTCGGGGTAGGGGGCCCTTATAGCAATCAGCCCCAGCATTTT,CAWSVGVGGPYSNQPQHF
TRBJ2-5,few,.,TRBV29-1,TGCAGCGTTGAAACTTTAGGGAGTAGAGCCGCCGAGACCCAGTACTTC,CSVETLGSRAAETQYF
TRBJ2-1,few,.,TRBV9,TGTGCCAGCAGCATGAGGAGCGGGCGGTCCTACAATGAGCAGTTCTTC,CASSMRSGRSYNEQFF
TRBJ1-1,few,TRBD1,TRBV30,TGTGCCTGGAGTGAACTGACAGGGACTGAAGCTTTCTTT,CAWSELTGTEAFF
TRBJ2-1,few,TRBD2,TRBV5-4,TGTGCCAGCAGCTTGGGGGCTAGCGGGGTGGGCTACAATGAGCAGTTCTTC,CASSLGASGVGYNEQFF
TRBJ2-5,few,.,TRBV27,TGTGCCAGCAGTCCCCGGGGGCAAGAGACCCAGTACTTC,CASSPRGQETQYF
TRBJ1-2,.,TRBD1,TRBV28,TGTGCCAGCAGTTTACCGACAGGGGCCGCCTACACCTTC,CASSLPTGAAYTF
TRBJ1-2,.,.,TRBV19,TGTGCCAGTAGTGGGCCAGCTTACTATGGCTACACCTTC,CASSGPAYYGYTF
TRBJ2-3,.,.,TRBV7-8,TGTGCCAGCAGCCCCCACAGGGCTCCGACCACAGATACGCAGTATTTT,CASSPHRAPTTDTQYF
TRBJ2-5,.,.,TRBV30,TGTGCCTGGAGTCCAAGGGGATTCCAAGAGACCCAGTACTTC,CAWSPRGFQETQYF
TRBJ2-1,few,.,TRBV7-2,TGTGCCAGCAGCCCCCTCGACGGGTACAATGAGCAGTTCTTC,CASSPLDGYNEQFF
TRBJ1-1,few,.,TRBV19,TGTGCCACCCGCGTGGCGGTGAACACTGAAGCTTTCTTT,CATRVAVNTEAFF
TRBJ2-3,.,.,TRBV10-2,TGCGCCAGCAGTGAAGAGCGGCTAACAGATACGCAGTATTTT,CASSEERLTDTQYF
TRBJ2-6,few,TRBD1,TRBV28,TGTGCCAGCAGTTTAAGTCAGGGGGCGCGAGGGGCCAACGTCCTGACTTTC,CASSLSQGARGANVLTF
TRBJ2-2,few,.,TRBV7-2,TGTGCCAGCAGCTTAGGGCAGGGGAACACCGGGGAGCTGTTTTTT,CASSLGQGNTGELFF
TRBJ2-7,few,TRBD2,TRBV5-4,TGTGCCAGCAGCGACCAGACTAGCGGGAGCCTCTCCCACTTC,CASSDQTSGSLSHF
TRBJ2-1,.,TRBD2,TRBV11-2,TGTGCCAGCAGCTCAATTAGCGGGGAATACAATGAGCAGTTCTTC,CASSSISGEYNEQFF
TRBJ1-1,.,.,TRBV29-1,TGCAGCGTCGCAGGACAGTTGAACACTGAAGCTTTCTTT,CSVAGQLNTEAFF
TRBJ2-5,.,TRBD1,TRBV7-2,TGTGCCAGCAGCAAGGGACAGCAAGAGACCCAGTACTTC,CASSKGQQETQYF
TRBJ2-7,few,TRBD1,TRBV5-1,TGCGCCAGCAGCTCTCAAAGACAGGGAAGGCACGAGCAGTACTTC,CASSSQRQGRHEQYF
TRBJ2-3,few,.,TRBV11-1,TGTGCCAGCAGCTCCGGAGATACGCAGTATTTT,CASSSGDTQYF
TRBJ2-1,.,TRBD2,TRBV9,TGTGCCAGCAGCGTAAAGGGACTAGCGGGCCAGCAGTTCTTC,CASSVKGLAGQQFF